This T cell receptor (beta chain) is drawn from a study of blood T cells in healthy people across ages. This clonotype was detected a few times. Primed by a sample-barcoded 5' primer and a J-beta primer mix, a second PCR proceeded for roughly 6 to 12 cycles. From the 5' RACE reads, TCRdb called clonotypes with MiXCR, one entry per CDR3 protein. This sample yields more than 650,000 distinct CDR3 sequences, of which about 48% are seen a single time; roughly 40% belongs to the top ten. With V trimmed by 3 bases and J by 9 bases, 6 bases remained unmatched. CDR3 size: 14 residues. In germline, CDR1 is SGHRS, CDR2 YFSETQ.

This chain uses TRBV5-1 with TRBJ2-4, with 10 bases lining up with TRBD1. The clonotype comes from a man of 80 years or more in good health. The sequenced material came from blood. The DNA of the CDR3 is TGCGCCAGCAGCTCACCGGGACAGGGGAGCATTCAGTACTTC. Encoded protein: CASSSPGQGSIQYF.